This T cell receptor (beta chain) derives from a study of control samples from healthy donors and cancer patients. Profiling relied on immunoSEQ multiplex PCR, and the TCRdb table lists in-frame clones only, not all of them. This sample has around 140,000 clones; more than 85% occur once, and the top ten carry more than 4.5%. This CDR3 region has 13 residues. Trimming removed 1 base from V and 6 bases from J, with 9 bases in between. CDR1 and CDR2 (germline): LGHNA, YNFKEQ. The chain has TRBV4-2 and TRBJ1-1; D gene unclear. The sample taken for sequencing was blood. This sequence was found in a man aged 18 to 30 in good health. CDR3 DNA: TGTGCCAGCAGCCAAGGGCAAACCCCTGAAGCTTTCTTT. Protein sequence: CASSQGQTPEAFF.